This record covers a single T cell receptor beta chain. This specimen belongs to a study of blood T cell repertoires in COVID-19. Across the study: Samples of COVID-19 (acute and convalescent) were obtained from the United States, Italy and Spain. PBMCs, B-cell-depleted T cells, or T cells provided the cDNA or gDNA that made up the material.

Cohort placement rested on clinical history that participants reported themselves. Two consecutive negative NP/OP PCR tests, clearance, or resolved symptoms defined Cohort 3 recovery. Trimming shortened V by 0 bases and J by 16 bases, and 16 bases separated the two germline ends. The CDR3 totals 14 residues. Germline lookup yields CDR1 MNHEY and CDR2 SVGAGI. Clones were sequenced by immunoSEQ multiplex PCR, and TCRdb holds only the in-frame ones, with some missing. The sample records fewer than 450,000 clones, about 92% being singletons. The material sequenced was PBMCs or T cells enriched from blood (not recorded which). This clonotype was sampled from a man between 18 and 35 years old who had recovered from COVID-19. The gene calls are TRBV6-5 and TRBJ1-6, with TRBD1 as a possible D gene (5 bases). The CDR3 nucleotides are TGTGCCAGCAGTTACTCCACCGATAGACAGCTTCTCCACTTT. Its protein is CASSYSTDRQLLHF.